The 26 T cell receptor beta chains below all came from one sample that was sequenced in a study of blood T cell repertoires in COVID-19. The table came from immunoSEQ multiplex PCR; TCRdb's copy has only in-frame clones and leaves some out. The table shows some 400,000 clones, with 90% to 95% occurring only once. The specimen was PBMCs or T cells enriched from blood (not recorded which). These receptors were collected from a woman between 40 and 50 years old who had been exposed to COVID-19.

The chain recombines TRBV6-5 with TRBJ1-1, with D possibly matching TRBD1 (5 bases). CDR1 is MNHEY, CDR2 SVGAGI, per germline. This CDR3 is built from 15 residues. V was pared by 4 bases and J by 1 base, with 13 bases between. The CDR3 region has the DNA TGTGCCAGCAGTTCCACCCCAACAGGGAACACTGAAGCTTTCTTT. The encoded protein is CASSSTPTGNTEAFF.

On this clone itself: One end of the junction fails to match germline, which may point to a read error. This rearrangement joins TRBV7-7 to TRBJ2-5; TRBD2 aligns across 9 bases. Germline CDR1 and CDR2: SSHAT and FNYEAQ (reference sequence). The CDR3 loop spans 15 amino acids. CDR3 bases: TGTGCTAGCAGCCCAGGACTAGCGCTCCAAGAGACCCAGTACTTC. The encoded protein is CASSPGLALQETQYF.

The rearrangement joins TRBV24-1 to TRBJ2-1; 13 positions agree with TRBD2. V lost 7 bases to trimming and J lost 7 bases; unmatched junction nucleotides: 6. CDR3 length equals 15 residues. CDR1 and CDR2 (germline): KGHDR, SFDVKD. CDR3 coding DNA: TGTGCCACCAGCCAACTAGCGGGAGGGAGAAATGAGCAGTTCTTC. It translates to CATSQLAGGRNEQFF.

The CDR3 region has the DNA TGTGCCAGCAGGCCAGGGGGATCGGGAAATTCACCCCTCCACTTT. It is translated as CASRPGGSGNSPLHF. V usage is TRBV28 and J usage is TRBJ1-6; 7 nucleotides align to TRBD1. The CDR3 covers 15 residues. Per germline, CDR1 MDHEN and CDR2 SYDVKM. The J segment lost 7 bases and the V segment lost 6 bases, leaving 9 bases of the junction unmatched.

This chain's CDR3 is CASSPVGSGNYGYTF. The CDR3 nucleotides are TGTGCCAGCTCACCGGTGGGGAGCGGTAACTATGGCTACACCTTC. The rearrangement links TRBV18 to TRBJ1-2; D is undetermined. This CDR3 spans 15 amino acids. The V gene's germline CDR1 is KGHSH and CDR2 LQKENI. Trimming pared 3 bases from V and 1 base from J, leaving 12 bases between. Variable domain in full (rest from reference TRBV18 and TRBJ1-2): NAGVMQNPRHLVRRRGQEARLRCSPMKGHSHVYWYRQLPEEGLKFMVYLQKENIIDESGMPKERFSAEFPKEGPSILRIQQVVRGDSAAYFCASSPVGSGNYGYTFGSGTRLTVV.

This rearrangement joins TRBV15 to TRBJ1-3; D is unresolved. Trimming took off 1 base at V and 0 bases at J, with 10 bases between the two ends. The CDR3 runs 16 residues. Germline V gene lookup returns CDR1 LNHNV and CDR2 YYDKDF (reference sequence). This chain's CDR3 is CATSRGLGGSGNTIYF. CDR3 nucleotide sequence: TGTGCCACCAGCAGAGGACTGGGAGGCTCTGGAAACACCATATATTTT.

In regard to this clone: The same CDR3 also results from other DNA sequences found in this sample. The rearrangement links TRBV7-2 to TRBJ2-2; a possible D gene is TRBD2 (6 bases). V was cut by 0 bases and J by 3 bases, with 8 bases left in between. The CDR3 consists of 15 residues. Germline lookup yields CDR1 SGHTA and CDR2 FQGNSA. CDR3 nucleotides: TGTGCCAGCAGCTTAGCGGGCGGGGACACCGGGGAGCTGTTTTTT. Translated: CASSLAGGDTGELFF.

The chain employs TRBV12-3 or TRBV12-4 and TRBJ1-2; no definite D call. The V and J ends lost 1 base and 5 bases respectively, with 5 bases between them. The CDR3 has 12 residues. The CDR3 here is CASSLERYGYTF. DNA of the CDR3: TGTGCCAGCAGTTTAGAGCGGTATGGCTACACCTTC.

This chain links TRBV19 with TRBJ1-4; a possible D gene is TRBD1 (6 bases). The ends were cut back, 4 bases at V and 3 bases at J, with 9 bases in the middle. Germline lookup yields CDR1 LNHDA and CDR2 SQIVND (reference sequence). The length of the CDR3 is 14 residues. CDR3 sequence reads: CASSKDRSNEKLFF. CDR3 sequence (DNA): TGTGCCAGTAGTAAGGACAGATCTAATGAAAAACTGTTTTTT.

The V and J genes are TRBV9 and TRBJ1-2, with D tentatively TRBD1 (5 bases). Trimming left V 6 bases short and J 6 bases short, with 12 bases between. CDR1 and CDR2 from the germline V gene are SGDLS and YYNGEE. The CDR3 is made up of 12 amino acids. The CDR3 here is CASTAGGHGYTF. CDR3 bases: TGTGCCAGCACCGCGGGGGGACATGGCTACACCTTC.

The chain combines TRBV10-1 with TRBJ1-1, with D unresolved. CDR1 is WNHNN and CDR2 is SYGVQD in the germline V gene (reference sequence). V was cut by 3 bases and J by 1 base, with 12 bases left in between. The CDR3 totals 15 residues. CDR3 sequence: CASSDLGVGNTEAFF. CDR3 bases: TGCGCCAGCAGTGATTTAGGAGTCGGGAACACTGAAGCTTTCTTT.

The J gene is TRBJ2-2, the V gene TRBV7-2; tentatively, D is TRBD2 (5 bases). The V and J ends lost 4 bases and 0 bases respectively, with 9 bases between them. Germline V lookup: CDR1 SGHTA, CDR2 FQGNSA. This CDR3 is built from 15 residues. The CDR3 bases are TGTGCCAGCAGCTCGACTACATCGAACACCGGGGAGCTGTTTTTT. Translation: CASSSTTSNTGELFF.

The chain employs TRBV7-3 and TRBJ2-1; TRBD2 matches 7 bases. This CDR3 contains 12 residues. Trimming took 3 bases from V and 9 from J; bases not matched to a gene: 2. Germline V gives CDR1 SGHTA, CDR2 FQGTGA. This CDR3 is CASSFPGGEQFF. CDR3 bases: TGTGCCAGCAGCTTCCCGGGAGGTGAGCAGTTCTTC.

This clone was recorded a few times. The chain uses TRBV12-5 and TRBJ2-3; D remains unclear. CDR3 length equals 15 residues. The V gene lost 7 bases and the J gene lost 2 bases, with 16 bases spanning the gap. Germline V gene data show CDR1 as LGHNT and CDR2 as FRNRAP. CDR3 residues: CASAPGLSYTDTQYF. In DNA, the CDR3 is TGTGCTAGTGCACCCGGTTTATCTTACACAGATACGCAGTATTTT.

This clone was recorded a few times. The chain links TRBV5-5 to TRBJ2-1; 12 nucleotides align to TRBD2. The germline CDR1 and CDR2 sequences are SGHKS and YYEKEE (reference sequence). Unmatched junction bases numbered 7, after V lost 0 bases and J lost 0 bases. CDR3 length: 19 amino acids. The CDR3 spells CASSLGGLAGPRSYNEQFF. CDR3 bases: TGTGCCAGCAGCTTGGGTGGACTAGCGGGACCCCGCTCCTACAATGAGCAGTTCTTC.

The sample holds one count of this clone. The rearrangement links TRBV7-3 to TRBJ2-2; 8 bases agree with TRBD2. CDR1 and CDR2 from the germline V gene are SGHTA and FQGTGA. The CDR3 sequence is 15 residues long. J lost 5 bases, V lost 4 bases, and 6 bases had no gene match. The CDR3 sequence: CASSSGGPRTGELFF. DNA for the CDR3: TGTGCCAGCAGCTCGGGGGGGCCTCGGACCGGGGAGCTGTTTTTT.

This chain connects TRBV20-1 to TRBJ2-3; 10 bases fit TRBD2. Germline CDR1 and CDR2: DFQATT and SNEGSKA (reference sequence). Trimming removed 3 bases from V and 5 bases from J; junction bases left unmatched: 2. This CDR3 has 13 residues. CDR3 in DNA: TGCAGTGCTAGTCGACTAGCGGGAGATACGCAGTATTTT. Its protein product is CSASRLAGDTQYF.

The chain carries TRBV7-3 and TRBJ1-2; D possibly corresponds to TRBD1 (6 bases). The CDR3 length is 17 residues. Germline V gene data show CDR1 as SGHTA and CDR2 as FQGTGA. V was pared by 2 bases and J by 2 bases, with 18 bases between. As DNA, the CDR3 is TGTGCCAGCAGCTTATATCCGGGAAATGGGGGCAACTATGGCTACACCTTC. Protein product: CASSLYPGNGGNYGYTF.

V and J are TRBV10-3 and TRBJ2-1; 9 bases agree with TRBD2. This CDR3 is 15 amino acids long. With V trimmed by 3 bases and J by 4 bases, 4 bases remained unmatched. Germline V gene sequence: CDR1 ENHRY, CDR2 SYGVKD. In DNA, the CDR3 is TGTGCCATCAGTGAATGGACTAGCGCGTACAATGAGCAGTTCTTC. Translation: CAISEWTSAYNEQFF.

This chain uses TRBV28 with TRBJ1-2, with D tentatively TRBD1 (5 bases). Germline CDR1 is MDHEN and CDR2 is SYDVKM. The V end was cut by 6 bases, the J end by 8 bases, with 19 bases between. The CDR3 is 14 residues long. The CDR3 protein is CASSERGHAWGYTF. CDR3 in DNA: TGTGCCAGCAGCGAAAGGGGCCACGCTTGGGGCTACACCTTC.

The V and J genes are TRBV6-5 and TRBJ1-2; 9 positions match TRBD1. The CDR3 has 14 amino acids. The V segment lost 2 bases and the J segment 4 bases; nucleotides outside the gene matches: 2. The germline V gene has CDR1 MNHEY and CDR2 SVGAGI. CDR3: CASSYRTGVYGYTF. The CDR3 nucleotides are TGTGCCAGCAGTTACAGGACAGGGGTCTATGGCTACACCTTC.

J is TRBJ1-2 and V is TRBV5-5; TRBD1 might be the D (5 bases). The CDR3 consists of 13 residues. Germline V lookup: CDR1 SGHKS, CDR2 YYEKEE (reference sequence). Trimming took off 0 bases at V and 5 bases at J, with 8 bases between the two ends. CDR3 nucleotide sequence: TGTGCCAGCAGCTTGGCTGACAGATATGGCTACACCTTC. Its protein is CASSLADRYGYTF.

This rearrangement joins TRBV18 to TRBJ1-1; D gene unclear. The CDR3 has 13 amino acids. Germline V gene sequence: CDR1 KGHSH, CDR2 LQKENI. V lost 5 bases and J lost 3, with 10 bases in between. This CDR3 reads CASSYNTHTEAFF. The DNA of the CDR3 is TGTGCCAGCTCATACAATACCCACACTGAAGCTTTCTTT.

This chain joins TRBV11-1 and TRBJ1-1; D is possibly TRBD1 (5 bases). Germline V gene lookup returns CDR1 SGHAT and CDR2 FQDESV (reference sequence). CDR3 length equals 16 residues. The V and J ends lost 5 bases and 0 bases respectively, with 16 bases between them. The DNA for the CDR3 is TGTGCCAGCAGCCCCAGACAGTACCCGATGAACACTGAAGCTTTCTTT. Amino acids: CASSPRQYPMNTEAFF.

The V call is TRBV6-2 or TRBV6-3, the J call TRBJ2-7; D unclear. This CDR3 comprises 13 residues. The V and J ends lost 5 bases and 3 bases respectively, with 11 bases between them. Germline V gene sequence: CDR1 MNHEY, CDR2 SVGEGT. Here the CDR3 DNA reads TGTGCCAGCAGTCCCCCCCAATTCTACGAGCAGTACTTC. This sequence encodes CASSPPQFYEQYF.

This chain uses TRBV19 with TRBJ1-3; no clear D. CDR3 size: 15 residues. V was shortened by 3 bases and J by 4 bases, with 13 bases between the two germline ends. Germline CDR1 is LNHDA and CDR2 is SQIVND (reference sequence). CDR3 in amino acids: CASSIGRPPGNTIYF. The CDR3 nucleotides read TGTGCCAGTAGTATCGGGAGACCCCCCGGAAACACCATATATTTT.